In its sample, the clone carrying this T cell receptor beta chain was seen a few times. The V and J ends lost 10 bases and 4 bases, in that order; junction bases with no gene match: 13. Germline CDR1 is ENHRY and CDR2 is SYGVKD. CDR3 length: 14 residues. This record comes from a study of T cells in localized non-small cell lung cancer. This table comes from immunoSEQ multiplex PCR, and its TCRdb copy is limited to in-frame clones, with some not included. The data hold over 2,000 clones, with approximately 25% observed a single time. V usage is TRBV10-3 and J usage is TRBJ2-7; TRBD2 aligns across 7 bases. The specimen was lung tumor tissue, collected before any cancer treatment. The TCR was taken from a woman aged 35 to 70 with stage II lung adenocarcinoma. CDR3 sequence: CASSPGRGKYEQYF. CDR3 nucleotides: TGTGCCAGCTCCCCCGGGCGGGGGAAATACGAGCAGTACTTC.